These 32 T cell receptor beta chains share one sample of origin, sequenced in a study of blood T cell repertoires in COVID-19. The repertoire was sequenced with immunoSEQ multiplex PCR; TCRdb's copy has only in-frame clones and lacks some. The sample lists about 56,000 clones; around 77% were seen once. Material for sequencing was peripheral blood. The receptors derive from a woman in her sixties or seventies with COVID-19, enrolled during active disease.

The V and J genes are TRBV7-8 and TRBJ1-6, with TRBD1 as a possible D gene (5 bases). With 2 bases removed from V and 7 bases from J, the gap between germline ends came to 15 bases. Germline V CDR1 and CDR2: SGHVS, FQNEAQ. This CDR3 has 16 amino acids. The chain's CDR3 is CASSLSAGQKNSPLHF. In DNA, the CDR3 is TGTGCCAGCAGCTTATCGGCAGGACAAAAAAATTCACCCCTCCACTTT.

CDR3 nucleotide sequence: TGCAGCGCTTCGACAGCTGGAAACACCATATATTTT. Residues: CSASTAGNTIYF. The rearrangement links TRBV29-1 to TRBJ1-3, with a tentative D call TRBD1 (5 bases). V lost 7 bases and J 2 bases, leaving 9 bases between the germline ends. Germline lookup yields CDR1 SQVTM and CDR2 ANQGSEA. The CDR3 has 12 amino acids.

V gene TRBV3-1 (or the pseudogene TRBV3-2) combines with J gene TRBJ1-1, with D unclear. CDR1 and CDR2 from the germline V gene are LGHDT and YNNKEL (reference sequence). CDR3 length: 12 amino acids. Trimming stripped 0 bases from V and 7 bases from J, with 6 bases between. The CDR3: CASSQEAGEAFF. The CDR3, as DNA: TGTGCCAGCAGCCAAGAGGCGGGTGAAGCTTTCTTT.

The chain employs TRBV5-1 and TRBJ1-1, with a tentative D call TRBD1 (5 bases). This CDR3 is built from 15 residues. The V and J ends lost 0 bases and 4 bases respectively, with 13 bases between them. Germline CDR1 and CDR2: SGHRS and YFSETQ. The chain's CDR3 is CASSLAGVQGTEAFF. The CDR3 DNA reads TGCGCCAGCAGCTTGGCCGGAGTGCAGGGCACTGAAGCTTTCTTT.

The rearrangement links TRBV4-3 to TRBJ1-5; D is perhaps TRBD1 (5 bases). The germline CDR1 and CDR2 sequences are LGHNA and YSLEER. CDR3 length: 14 residues. Trimming stripped 1 base from V and 11 bases from J, with 15 bases between. CDR3 nucleotides: TGCGCCAGCAGCCAAGGTGACGGGGACTGGGCCCAGCATTTT. Protein sequence: CASSQGDGDWAQHF.

The chain recombines TRBV6-2 or TRBV6-3 with TRBJ2-2; a weak D match, TRBD2 (6 bases). V was shortened by 2 bases and J by 4 bases, with 11 bases between the two germline ends. CDR1 is MNHEY and CDR2 is SVGEGT in the germline V gene. The length of the CDR3 is 15 residues. CDR3 protein: CASSYDGSITGELFF. CDR3 bases: TGTGCCAGCAGTTACGACGGGAGTATCACCGGGGAGCTGTTTTTT.

The chain has TRBV10-3 and TRBJ2-1; 11 bases map to TRBD2. V was clipped by 0 bases and J by 9 bases; unmatched bases: 7. The germline V gene has CDR1 ENHRY and CDR2 SYGVKD. The CDR3 runs to 16 residues. The CDR3 protein is CAISESKASGRFEQFF. For the CDR3, the DNA is TGTGCCATCAGTGAGTCGAAGGCTAGCGGGAGGTTTGAGCAGTTCTTC.

V gene TRBV6-1 combines with J gene TRBJ2-6; perhaps TRBD2 as D (7 bases). The CDR3 length is 17 residues. Germline V CDR1 and CDR2: MNHNS, SASEGT. Trimming removed 2 bases at V and 4 bases at J, with 15 bases between. CDR3 sequence (DNA): TGTGCCAGCAGTGAAAGGGTCCGGGGGGCCGGGGCCAACGTCCTGACTTTC. Amino acids: CASSERVRGAGANVLTF.

The chain recombines TRBV7-2 with TRBJ1-5; D not resolved. Trimming left V 5 bases short and J 0 bases short, with 14 bases between. CDR3 length: 16 residues. Per the germline V gene, CDR1 is SGHTA and CDR2 is FQGNSA. The chain's CDR3 is CASSPSGLYSNQPQHF. The DNA of the CDR3 is TGTGCCAGCAGCCCTAGCGGACTGTATAGCAATCAGCCCCAGCATTTT.

The chain carries TRBV2 and TRBJ1-2; D is perhaps TRBD1 (5 bases). Germline V gene data show CDR1 as SNHLY and CDR2 as FYNNEI. Trimming removed 0 bases at V and 4 bases at J, with 9 bases between. This CDR3 spans 14 amino acids. This chain's CDR3 is CASSEARQLYGYTF. In nucleotides, the CDR3 is TGTGCCAGCAGTGAAGCAAGACAGCTCTATGGCTACACCTTC.

The genes are TRBV5-1 and TRBJ2-3; 7 nucleotides match TRBD2. The V gene's germline CDR1 is SGHRS and CDR2 YFSETQ. The J segment lost 4 bases and the V segment lost 7 bases, leaving 9 bases of the junction unmatched. This CDR3 has 14 amino acids. The CDR3 sequence is CASAASGNADTQYF. The CDR3 bases are TGCGCCAGCGCAGCTAGCGGCAACGCAGATACGCAGTATTTT.

The chain uses TRBV6-2 or TRBV6-3 and TRBJ2-3; D gene unclear. CDR1 is MNHEY and CDR2 is SVGEGT in the germline V gene. CDR3 length: 17 amino acids. With 2 bases removed from V and 0 bases from J, the gap between germline ends came to 15 bases. CDR3 in amino acids: CASSYVPGSPSTDTQYF. CDR3 nucleotides: TGTGCCAGCAGTTACGTTCCGGGTTCCCCAAGCACAGATACGCAGTATTTT.

This chain joins TRBV28 and TRBJ1-1, with 7 nucleotides matching TRBD1. J gave up 5 bases and V 5 bases, and 11 bases lay outside the gene matches. CDR1 MDHEN and CDR2 SYDVKM come from the germline V gene. The CDR3 totals 15 residues. In DNA form, the CDR3 reads TGTGCCAGCAGTACCTCGACAGGGCTCGGGACTGAAGCTTTCTTT. As protein: CASSTSTGLGTEAFF.

This clone was recorded many times. The chain has TRBV6-6 and TRBJ1-3, with unresolved D. Between the trimmed V and J ends, which lost 5 bases and 1 base, there was a span of 18 bases. The CDR3 is 17 residues long. Germline V gene lookup returns CDR1 MNHNY and CDR2 SVGAGI (reference sequence). The CDR3 loop is CASSPESEISSGNTIYF. CDR3 in DNA: TGTGCCAGCAGTCCTGAATCTGAGATTTCTTCTGGAAACACCATATATTTT.

J is TRBJ2-7 and V is TRBV6-1; TRBD1 is a possible D gene (5 bases). Deletions cut 3 bases from V and 2 bases from J, with 5 bases between. Germline assignment: CDR1 MNHNS and CDR2 SASEGT. The CDR3 loop spans 12 amino acids. For the CDR3, the DNA is TGTGCCAGCAGTGAGACAGCCTACGAGCAGTACGTC. It translates to CASSETAYEQYV.

The gene calls are TRBV7-9 and TRBJ2-3, with TRBD1 matching 8 bases. This CDR3 region has 14 residues. Germline CDR1 is SEHNR and CDR2 is FQNEAQ (reference sequence). With V trimmed by 10 bases and J by 0 bases, 6 bases remained unmatched. CDR3 nucleotide sequence: TGTGCCACCACCGGACAGGGTAGCACAGATACGCAGTATTTT. Translated, it gives CATTGQGSTDTQYF.

The genes are TRBV6-5 and TRBJ2-7, with 7 nucleotides matching TRBD1. After removal of 5 bases from V and 3 bases from J, the junction contained 7 bases not matched to a gene. The CDR3 is 14 amino acids. The V gene's germline CDR1 is MNHEY and CDR2 SVGAGI. Here the CDR3 reads CASSIGAGGYEQYF. The CDR3 DNA is TGTGCCAGCAGTATTGGGGCAGGGGGCTACGAGCAGTACTTC.

This clone was seen a single time. The chain couples TRBV7-8 to TRBJ1-3; no clear D gene. CDR1 is SGHVS, CDR2 FQNEAQ, per germline. The V and J ends lost 8 bases and 0 bases respectively, with 5 bases between them. The CDR3 is made up of 12 amino acids. CDR3 coding DNA: TGTGCCAGCGCGGGCTCTGGAAACACCATATATTTT. This translates into CASAGSGNTIYF. The full variable domain, completed using reference TRBV7-8 and TRBJ1-3, is GAGVSQSPRYKVAKRGQDVALRCDPISGHVSLFWYQQALGQGPEFLTYFQNEAQLDKSGLPSDRFFAERPEGSVSTLKIQRTQQEDSAVYLCASAGSGNTIYFGEGSWLTVV.

The gene calls are TRBV6-5 and TRBJ2-5; 9 positions agree with TRBD2. The CDR3 covers 15 residues. The trim removed 5 bases at V and 5 bases at J, leaving 9 bases unmatched. Germline lookup yields CDR1 MNHEY and CDR2 SVGAGI. The CDR3: CASSNSGGIYETQYF. In DNA, the CDR3 is TGTGCCAGCAGTAATAGCGGGGGTATTTATGAGACCCAGTACTTC.

Written as DNA, the CDR3 is TGTGCCAGCAGTTTTTCGGGGGATGGCAATCAGCCCCAGCATTTT. It translates to CASSFSGDGNQPQHF. The chain employs TRBV6-2 or TRBV6-3 and TRBJ1-5, with D possibly TRBD1 on 5 matching bases. V was clipped by 4 bases and J by 2 bases, with 12 bases between them. The CDR3 runs to 15 residues. Germline V CDR1 and CDR2: MNHEY, SVGEGT.

This chain uses TRBV7-8 with TRBJ2-1; tentatively, D is TRBD2 (6 bases). CDR1 is SGHVS and CDR2 is FQNEAQ in the germline V gene. Trimming stripped 8 bases from V and 3 bases from J, with 17 bases between. The CDR3 extends over 15 amino acids. CDR3 sequence reads: CASGELGTYYNEQFF. The CDR3, as DNA: TGTGCCAGCGGCGAACTTGGGACTTACTACAATGAGCAGTTCTTC.

The chain employs TRBV9 and TRBJ2-3; 8 nucleotides align to TRBD2. The J segment lost 4 bases and the V segment lost 0 bases, leaving 4 bases of the junction unmatched. The V gene's germline CDR1 is SGDLS and CDR2 YYNGEE. CDR3 size: 15 residues. Written as DNA, the CDR3 is TGTGCCAGCAGCGTAGCCAGCGGGAGCCCAGATACGCAGTATTTT. This translates into CASSVASGSPDTQYF.

This chain connects TRBV19 to TRBJ2-1; no clear D gene. V lost 4 bases, J lost 1 base, and 5 bases lay in between. CDR1 and CDR2 (germline): LNHDA, SQIVND (reference sequence). The CDR3 has 13 residues. The CDR3 here is CASSRASYNEQFF. The CDR3 DNA reads TGTGCCAGTAGTAGAGCTTCCTACAATGAGCAGTTCTTC.

The genes are TRBV4-1 and TRBJ1-4; 8 nucleotides match TRBD1. CDR3 length equals 15 residues. Germline CDR1 is MGHRA and CDR2 is YSYEKL. J lost 4 bases, V lost 4 bases, and 5 bases had no gene match. CDR3 region: CASSPQGASNEKLFF. As DNA, the CDR3 is TGCGCCAGCAGCCCTCAGGGGGCTAGTAATGAAAAACTGTTTTTT.

Notes on this clone: Additional DNA sequences in this sample encode the identical CDR3. This chain connects TRBV19 to TRBJ2-1; D might be TRBD1 (6 bases). The CDR3 runs 15 residues. The germline CDR1 and CDR2 sequences are LNHDA and SQIVND (reference sequence). Trimming removed 6 bases from V and 0 bases from J, with 12 bases in between. The DNA for the CDR3 is TGTGCCAGTAGACCAGACAGGAGCTCCTACAATGAGCAGTTCTTC. It translates to CASRPDRSSYNEQFF.

The genes are TRBV27 and TRBJ1-2; 8 bases are a match to TRBD1. The CDR3 is 14 residues long. CDR1 is MNHEY and CDR2 is SMNVEV in the germline V gene (reference sequence). The junction had 7 bases not matched to a gene; V was cut back by 6 bases and J by 4 bases. CDR3 loop: CASRRTGLFYGYTF. In DNA form, the CDR3 reads TGTGCCAGCAGGAGGACAGGGCTCTTCTATGGCTACACCTTC.

This chain connects TRBV28 to TRBJ1-2; 10 nucleotides agree with TRBD1. CDR1 is MDHEN, CDR2 SYDVKM, per germline. Trimming removed 6 bases from V and 1 base from J; junction bases left unmatched: 11. The length of the CDR3 is 17 residues. The CDR3 region has the DNA TGTGCCAGCAGCCCTAGACAGGGGGCGTTTTTTAACTATGGCTACACCTTC. It encodes CASSPRQGAFFNYGYTF.

This clone was observed many times. This chain joins TRBV29-1 and TRBJ2-1; 12 bases map to TRBD2. Trimming at V came to 5 bases and at J to 8 bases, leaving 7 bases not matched to a gene. The CDR3 runs to 14 residues. Germline assignment: CDR1 SQVTM and CDR2 ANQGSEA. DNA for the CDR3: TGCAGCGTTCCTCGGACTAGCGGGACGGATGAGCAGTTCTTC. The encoded protein is CSVPRTSGTDEQFF.

The chain uses TRBV28 and TRBJ2-2; D possibly corresponds to TRBD1 (5 bases). CDR1 MDHEN and CDR2 SYDVKM come from the germline V gene. Trimming took off 6 bases at V and 7 bases at J, with 15 bases between the two ends. The CDR3 totals 14 residues. This chain's CDR3 is CASSPLQGGGELFF. The CDR3, as DNA: TGTGCCAGCAGCCCCCTCCAGGGCGGCGGGGAGCTGTTTTTT.

The rearrangement uses TRBV10-3 and TRBJ2-7; perhaps TRBD1 as D (6 bases). The CDR3 extends over 12 amino acids. The V end was cut by 5 bases, the J end by 2 bases, with 7 bases between. Per the germline V gene, CDR1 is ENHRY and CDR2 is SYGVKD. The CDR3 region has the DNA TGTGCCATCAGTTCAGGGGCCTACGAGCAGTACTTC. Its translation: CAISSGAYEQYF.

This chain joins TRBV28 and TRBJ2-6; D ambiguous. V was shortened by 7 bases and J by 1 base, with 8 bases between the two germline ends. CDR3 length: 14 residues. Germline loops: CDR1 MDHEN, CDR2 SYDVKM. The CDR3 bases are TGTGCCAGCACCCCGAGTTCTGGGGCCAACGTCCTGACTTTC. Translated, it gives CASTPSSGANVLTF.

This rearrangement joins TRBV5-6 to TRBJ1-5, with D hard to call. This CDR3 spans 12 amino acids. V was clipped by 4 bases and J by 3 bases, with 5 bases between them. Germline-derived CDR1 and CDR2 are SGHDT and YYEEEE. The CDR3 loop is CASSQINQPQHF. The CDR3 bases are TGTGCCAGCAGCCAGATCAATCAGCCCCAGCATTTT.